This TCR beta chain was sequenced for a study of blood T cell repertoires in COVID-19. Background on the study: Samples representing acute and convalescent COVID-19 were sourced from the United States, Italy and Spain. PBMCs, B-cell-depleted T cells, or T cells were the source of the cDNA or gDNA that made up the material.

The CDR3 has 13 amino acids. V lost 2 bases to trimming and J lost 11 bases; unmatched junction nucleotides: 8. CDR1 and CDR2 from the germline V gene are SGHKS and YYEKEE (reference sequence). Original data processing: Nucleated cell number was recorded as an estimate derived from reference gene primer amplification. Libraries were prepared by immunoSEQ multiplex PCR; TCRdb keeps only in-frame clonotypes and omits some of them. The V and J calls and clone size come from that table; D and trimming were worked out from the DNA. The sample consists of around 46,000 clones, approximately 86% of them appearing once.

This sequence was found in a middle-aged man with active COVID-19. The sequencing sample was made of peripheral blood. The chain recombines TRBV5-5 with TRBJ1-1; 8 nucleotides match TRBD1. In DNA, the CDR3 is TGTGCCAGCAGCTTAGACAGGGGTGTGGGTGCTTTCTTT. Translating gives CASSLDRGVGAFF.